This is a list of T cell receptor beta chains from one sample in a study of T cells after yellow fever vaccination. TCRdb re-called the 5' RACE reads with MiXCR, one entry per CDR3 protein. The sample lists about 74,000 distinct CDR3 sequences, around 7% occurring once. Specimen: CD8+ T cells sorted from PBMCs, collected 5 days after the first yellow fever vaccination. These receptors were collected from a man between 18 and 29 years old who received the YFV17D yellow fever vaccine. Both conserved end residues are part of each CDR3. Fields, in order: clone size, V gene, D gene, J gene, CDR3 protein, CDR3 DNA. D genes are given only for firm matches. Rows give clone size only sometimes, using once, few, many, or a class for an expanded clone.

clone size: few; V gene: TRBV9; D gene: -; J gene: TRBJ1-6; CDR3 protein: CASGGGHQNSPLHF; CDR3 DNA: TGTGCCAGCGGGGGGGGACACCAGAATTCACCCCTCCACTTT
clone size: -; V gene: TRBV27; D gene: -; J gene: TRBJ2-1; CDR3 protein: CASSLFGGPGEQFF; CDR3 DNA: TGTGCCAGCAGTTTATTCGGGGGGCCGGGTGAGCAGTTCTTC
clone size: -; V gene: TRBV5-1; D gene: -; J gene: TRBJ2-3; CDR3 protein: CASSLTGPSTDTQYF; CDR3 DNA: TGCGCCAGCAGCCTTACAGGGCCTAGCACAGATACGCAGTATTTT
clone size: few; V gene: TRBV2; D gene: TRBD2; J gene: TRBJ2-5; CDR3 protein: CASGAGGSIQETQYF; CDR3 DNA: TGTGCCAGCGGGGCGGGGGGGAGCATACAAGAGACCCAGTACTTC
clone size: many; V gene: TRBV4-3; D gene: -; J gene: TRBJ1-1; CDR3 protein: CASSPRGKDTEAFF; CDR3 DNA: TGCGCCAGCTCCCCGAGGGGGAAGGACACTGAAGCTTTCTTT
clone size: many; V gene: TRBV20-1; D gene: TRBD2; J gene: TRBJ2-5; CDR3 protein: CSANDGGTALETQYF; CDR3 DNA: TGCAGTGCCAATGACGGGGGGACCGCCCTCGAGACCCAGTACTTC
clone size: -; V gene: TRBV4-1; D gene: TRBD1; J gene: TRBJ1-1; CDR3 protein: CASSQDQGVNTEAFF; CDR3 DNA: TGCGCCAGCAGCCAAGACCAGGGGGTGAACACTGAAGCTTTCTTT
clone size: few; V gene: TRBV11-1; D gene: -; J gene: TRBJ2-3; CDR3 protein: CASSLGGRGHDTQYF; CDR3 DNA: TGTGCCAGCAGCTTAGGGGGCAGGGGCCACGATACGCAGTATTTT
clone size: many; V gene: TRBV7-9; D gene: TRBD2; J gene: TRBJ2-1; CDR3 protein: CASSGGLAGATYNEQFF; CDR3 DNA: TGTGCCAGCAGCGGGGGACTAGCGGGGGCCACCTACAATGAGCAGTTCTTC
clone size: -; V gene: TRBV9; D gene: -; J gene: TRBJ2-1; CDR3 protein: CASSGMTSEQFF; CDR3 DNA: TGTGCCAGCAGCGGGATGACTTCCGAGCAGTTCTTC
clone size: few; V gene: TRBV4-3; D gene: TRBD1; J gene: TRBJ2-7; CDR3 protein: CASSLDRAGEQYF; CDR3 DNA: TGCGCCAGCAGTTTGGACAGGGCCGGCGAGCAGTACTTC
clone size: -; V gene: TRBV20-1; D gene: -; J gene: TRBJ2-7; CDR3 protein: CSARMFRSSYEQYF; CDR3 DNA: TGCAGTGCTAGAATGTTTCGGAGCTCCTACGAGCAGTACTTC
clone size: many; V gene: TRBV4-3; D gene: -; J gene: TRBJ2-7; CDR3 protein: CASSQDLTPHGWPYEQYF; CDR3 DNA: TGCGCCAGCAGCCAAGACCTTACCCCCCACGGGTGGCCCTACGAGCAGTACTTC
clone size: many; V gene: TRBV7-8; D gene: -; J gene: TRBJ2-1; CDR3 protein: CASSLVGVEQFF; CDR3 DNA: TGTGCCAGCAGCTTAGTTGGAGTTGAGCAGTTCTTC
clone size: -; V gene: TRBV20-1; D gene: TRBD2; J gene: TRBJ2-3; CDR3 protein: CSARRTSGDPILTDTQYF; CDR3 DNA: TGCAGTGCTAGGAGGACTAGCGGAGACCCAATACTCACAGATACGCAGTATTTT
clone size: -; V gene: TRBV29-1; D gene: TRBD2; J gene: TRBJ2-1; CDR3 protein: CSVVSGSSYNEQFF; CDR3 DNA: TGCAGCGTTGTAAGCGGGAGCTCCTACAATGAGCAGTTCTTC
clone size: many; V gene: TRBV7-4; D gene: -; J gene: TRBJ2-4; CDR3 protein: CASSSCGVRVIQYF; CDR3 DNA: TGTGCCAGCAGCTCCTGTGGGGTACGGGTCATTCAGTACTTC
clone size: many; V gene: TRBV4-3; D gene: -; J gene: TRBJ2-5; CDR3 protein: CASSHAVGEETQYF; CDR3 DNA: TGCGCCAGCAGCCACGCCGTGGGAGAAGAGACCCAGTACTTC
clone size: -; V gene: TRBV29-1; D gene: -; J gene: TRBJ1-2; CDR3 protein: CRVDRGVGYTF; CDR3 DNA: TGCCGCGTTGATAGGGGGGTTGGCTACACCTTC
clone size: -; V gene: TRBV12-3/TRBV12-4; D gene: TRBD2; J gene: TRBJ2-3; CDR3 protein: CASSPSGGPDTQYF; CDR3 DNA: TGTGCCAGCAGCCCTAGCGGAGGGCCAGATACGCAGTATTTT
clone size: many; V gene: TRBV19; D gene: TRBD2; J gene: TRBJ2-1; CDR3 protein: CATEAGVSSYNEQFF; CDR3 DNA: TGTGCCACTGAGGCGGGGGTTAGCTCCTACAATGAGCAGTTCTTC
clone size: few; V gene: TRBV29-1; D gene: -; J gene: TRBJ2-3; CDR3 protein: CSSREYGTDTQYF; CDR3 DNA: TGCAGCTCCCGGGAATATGGCACAGATACGCAGTATTTT
clone size: many; V gene: TRBV29-1; D gene: -; J gene: TRBJ2-1; CDR3 protein: CSVPPGGAAELYNEQFF; CDR3 DNA: TGCAGCGTTCCCCCTGGGGGAGCGGCTGAGCTCTACAATGAGCAGTTCTTC
clone size: many; V gene: TRBV6-1; D gene: -; J gene: TRBJ1-2; CDR3 protein: CASSPQGSAYYGYTF; CDR3 DNA: TGTGCCAGCAGTCCACAGGGTTCCGCATATTATGGCTACACCTTC
clone size: -; V gene: TRBV4-1; D gene: TRBD1; J gene: TRBJ1-2; CDR3 protein: CASSQGKGGDYGYTF; CDR3 DNA: TGCGCCAGCAGCCAAGGGAAAGGGGGCGACTATGGCTACACCTTC
clone size: -; V gene: TRBV19; D gene: -; J gene: TRBJ2-1; CDR3 protein: CASSIGGPWQFF; CDR3 DNA: TGTGCCAGTAGTATAGGGGGGCCTTGGCAGTTCTTC
clone size: few; V gene: TRBV13; D gene: -; J gene: TRBJ2-7; CDR3 protein: CASSPGAVGSTSDEQYF; CDR3 DNA: TGTGCCAGCAGCCCCGGGGCCGTAGGGTCCACAAGCGACGAGCAGTACTTC
clone size: -; V gene: TRBV9; D gene: TRBD1; J gene: TRBJ2-3; CDR3 protein: CASSVGDGTDMQYF; CDR3 DNA: TGTGCCAGCAGCGTAGGTGACGGGACAGATATGCAGTATTTT
clone size: -; V gene: TRBV7-2; D gene: -; J gene: TRBJ2-3; CDR3 protein: CASTQPGRRTDTQYF; CDR3 DNA: TGTGCCAGCACTCAACCCGGCCGCCGCACAGATACGCAGTATTTT
clone size: few; V gene: TRBV9; D gene: -; J gene: TRBJ2-3; CDR3 protein: CASSVGQRSTDTQYF; CDR3 DNA: TGTGCCAGCAGCGTAGGACAGAGGAGCACAGATACGCAGTATTTT
clone size: many; V gene: TRBV19; D gene: -; J gene: TRBJ2-7; CDR3 protein: CASSIQRTSIYEQYF; CDR3 DNA: TGTGCCAGTAGTATCCAGAGAACCTCGATCTACGAGCAGTACTTC
clone size: many; V gene: TRBV12-3/TRBV12-4; D gene: -; J gene: TRBJ1-2; CDR3 protein: CASSPPGLMGTTYGYTF; CDR3 DNA: TGTGCCAGCAGTCCCCCGGGGCTTATGGGAACTACGTATGGCTACACCTTC
clone size: -; V gene: TRBV12-3/TRBV12-4; D gene: TRBD1; J gene: TRBJ2-7; CDR3 protein: CASSLDAGGPNEQYF; CDR3 DNA: TGTGCCAGCAGTTTAGACGCAGGGGGTCCCAACGAGCAGTACTTC
clone size: few; V gene: TRBV5-1; D gene: -; J gene: TRBJ2-1; CDR3 protein: CASSLTRLNEQFF; CDR3 DNA: TGCGCCAGCAGCTTGACGCGACTCAATGAGCAGTTCTTC
clone size: few; V gene: TRBV7-6; D gene: -; J gene: TRBJ2-5; CDR3 protein: CASSRGRMETQYF; CDR3 DNA: TGTGCCAGCAGCCGAGGGAGGATGGAGACCCAGTACTTC
clone size: few; V gene: TRBV20-1; D gene: -; J gene: TRBJ1-1; CDR3 protein: CSARSGVLLTEAFF; CDR3 DNA: TGCAGTGCTAGATCCGGGGTTTTATTGACTGAAGCTTTCTTT